This record looks at one TCR beta chain sequence and its context. This sample stems from a study of blood T cell repertoires in COVID-19. This CDR3 spans 13 amino acids. Trimming removed 5 bases from V and 1 base from J, with 8 bases in between. Germline-derived CDR1 and CDR2 are SGHRS and YFSETQ. Generated by immunoSEQ multiplex PCR, the TCRdb table keeps only in-frame clones and is missing some. The table lists around 150,000 clones, around four fifths of them singletons, with about 3.8% in the top ten. V gene TRBV5-1 combines with J gene TRBJ2-3; possibly TRBD2 for D (5 bases). Sequencing used peripheral blood. This TCR was recovered from an elderly woman with acute or convalescent COVID-19. This chain's CDR3 is CASRRVGTDTQYF. The CDR3 DNA is TGCGCCAGCAGGAGGGTCGGCACAGATACGCAGTATTTT. Looking up the rest from reference TRBV5-1 and TRBJ2-3 gives the full variable domain: KAGVTQTPRYLIKTRGQQVTLSCSPISGHRSVSWYQQTPGQGLQFLFEYFSETQRNKGNFPGRFSGRQFSNSRSEMNVSTLELGDSALYLCASRRVGTDTQYFGPGTRLTVL.